Presented here are 3 T cell receptor beta chains from one specimen sequenced in a study of blood T cell repertoires in COVID-19. Some clones are missing from TCRdb's copy, which holds only in-frame ones; the method was immunoSEQ multiplex PCR. The sample holds more than 140,000 clones, around nine tenths seen once. The sequenced material came from peripheral blood. All receptors come from a woman aged 60-75 years with acute or convalescent COVID-19.

Remarks on this clone: The junction shows a germline mismatch at one end, possibly a read error. The gene calls are TRBV2 and TRBJ2-1; 14 bases agree with TRBD2. CDR3 length equals 14 residues. Germline CDR1 reads SNHLY; CDR2 reads FYNNEI. In DNA, the CDR3 is TGTGCCAGCAGGGAAGGGACTAGCGGGGGAAGGCAGTTCTTC. This encodes CASREGTSGGRQFF.

The rearrangement joins TRBV7-2 to TRBJ2-2, with 8 positions matching TRBD1. Germline CDR1 SGHTA, CDR2 FQGNSA. CDR3 length: 14 amino acids. Trimming took 3 bases from V and 6 from J; bases not matched to a gene: 3. The CDR3 region is CASSFSQGAGELFF. The CDR3 nucleotides are TGTGCCAGCAGCTTCTCACAGGGGGCCGGGGAGCTGTTTTTT.

The rearrangement links TRBV6-4 to TRBJ1-2; 7 nucleotides agree with TRBD1. The CDR3 covers 12 residues. Unmatched junction bases numbered 4, after V lost 10 bases and J lost 2 bases. Germline V gives CDR1 MRHNA, CDR2 SNTAGT. The CDR3 reads CATSDRNYGYTF. CDR3 coding DNA: TGTGCCACTTCGGACAGGAACTATGGCTACACCTTC.